This T cell receptor beta chain comes out of a study of cytomegalovirus exposure and HLA in healthy donors. This CDR3 is 15 amino acids long. Germline V gene data show CDR1 as SGHDT and CDR2 as YYEEEE. J gave up 5 bases and V 4 bases, and 7 bases lay outside the gene matches. Generated by immunoSEQ multiplex PCR, the TCRdb table keeps only in-frame clones and is missing some. The sample lists about 280,000 clones, roughly 90% occurring once. This receptor was identified in a young woman in good health and CMV-seronegative. Specimen: PBMCs. The J gene is TRBJ2-7, the V gene TRBV5-6; 12 nucleotides line up with TRBD2. In DNA, the CDR3 is TGTGCCAGCAGCCCCCGACTAGCGGGAGACGACGAGCAGTACTTC. Protein sequence: CASSPRLAGDDEQYF.